One and the same sample provided the 32 T cell receptor beta chains below, sequenced in a study of cytomegalovirus exposure and HLA in healthy donors. Libraries were prepared by immunoSEQ multiplex PCR; TCRdb keeps only in-frame clonotypes and omits some of them. The data contain 150,000 to 160,000 clones, about 82% of them singletons. The sequenced sample consisted of PBMCs. These receptors were taken from a human donor in good health.

The chain employs TRBV5-1 and TRBJ2-2; TRBD1 is a possible D gene (6 bases). There are 15 residues in the CDR3. Trimming left V 0 bases short and J 7 bases short, with 13 bases between. From germline, CDR1 is SGHRS and CDR2 YFSETQ. DNA for the CDR3: TGCGCCAGCAGCTTGGGACGGTCAGGGGTCGGGGAGCTGTTTTTT. This codes for CASSLGRSGVGELFF.

The chain couples TRBV28 to TRBJ2-2, with TRBD2 as a possible D gene (6 bases). Germline CDR1 is MDHEN and CDR2 is SYDVKM. The CDR3 length is 15 residues. Trimming removed 2 bases from V and 6 bases from J, with 13 bases in between. CDR3 bases: TGTGCCAGCAGTTTAGGGGGGAGAGGGGCCGGGGAGCTGTTTTTT. This codes for CASSLGGRGAGELFF.

CDR3 amino acids: CASSLAVNTGELFF. The CDR3 bases are TGCGCCAGCAGCTTGGCAGTAAACACCGGGGAGCTGTTTTTT. The chain combines TRBV5-1 with TRBJ2-2; D remains ambiguous. The V end was cut by 0 bases, the J end by 2 bases, with 5 bases between. CDR3 length equals 14 residues. Germline assignment: CDR1 SGHRS and CDR2 YFSETQ.

Comment on this clone: Other DNA sequences from this sample encode an identical CDR3 as well. J is TRBJ2-7 and V is TRBV2; 10 bases are a match to TRBD1. Germline V lookup: CDR1 SNHLY, CDR2 FYNNEI. This CDR3 has 14 residues. Trimming cost V 8 bases and J 0 bases; bases outside gene matches: 4. In DNA, the CDR3 is TGTGCCAGCCGAAGGACAGGGGGCTCCTACGAGCAGTACTTC. It codes for CASRRTGGSYEQYF.

In its sample, this clone was seen a few times. The rearrangement uses TRBV2 and TRBJ1-1, with D unclear. Germline loops: CDR1 SNHLY, CDR2 FYNNEI. There are 17 residues in the CDR3. Deletions cut 2 bases from V and 1 base from J, with 17 bases between. CDR3 nucleotide sequence: TGTGCCAGCAGTGAAACACCCCACTGGACTGGGAACACTGAAGCTTTCTTT. It encodes CASSETPHWTGNTEAFF.

The chain uses TRBV27 and TRBJ2-7; D is undetermined. The CDR3 spans 14 residues. V was trimmed by 0 bases and J by 0 bases, leaving 6 bases between them. Germline CDR1 is MNHEY and CDR2 is SMNVEV (reference sequence). CDR3: CASSLSPFSYEQYF. DNA of the CDR3: TGTGCCAGCAGTTTATCCCCCTTCTCCTACGAGCAGTACTTC.

The chain joins TRBV13 to TRBJ1-1; 8 bases align to TRBD1. CDR1 is PRHDT, CDR2 FYEKMQ, per germline (reference sequence). Trimming cost V 3 bases and J 6 bases; bases outside gene matches: 9. This CDR3 has 15 amino acids. The CDR3 DNA sequence: TGTGCCAGCAGCTTTCCTCAGGGGGCGCTTGCTGAAGCTTTCTTT. Protein sequence: CASSFPQGALAEAFF.

The rearrangement joins TRBV10-3 to TRBJ2-7; TRBD1 aligns across 9 bases. The germline V gene encodes CDR1 ENHRY and CDR2 SYGVKD. This CDR3 is 14 amino acids long. V trimming: 7 bases; J trimming: 6 bases; junction bases outside the gene matches: 10. As DNA, the CDR3 is TGTGCCATCAATACGGCTGGGACAGGGAGCGAGCAGTACTTC. Residues: CAINTAGTGSEQYF.

This chain links TRBV5-4 with TRBJ2-3, with D perhaps TRBD2 (7 bases). Trimming removed 4 bases from V and 2 bases from J, with 20 bases in between. CDR1 is SGHNT and CDR2 is YYREEE in the germline V gene (reference sequence). The CDR3 is 17 amino acids. CDR3 coding DNA: TGTGCCAGCAGCCCCCCAGGAGGGGGGGCATACACAGATACGCAGTATTTT. Residues: CASSPPGGGAYTDTQYF. Using reference TRBV5-4 and TRBJ2-3 for the parts outside the CDR3, the full variable domain is ETGVTQSPTHLIKTRGQQVTLRCSSQSGHNTVSWYQQALGQGPQFIFQYYREEENGRGNFPPRFSGLQFPNYSSELNVNALELDDSALYLCASSPPGGGAYTDTQYFGPGTRLTVL.

This sequence joins TRBV10-3 and TRBJ1-2; 9 bases line up with TRBD1. Trimming cost V 6 bases and J 6 bases; bases outside gene matches: 11. This CDR3 comprises 15 residues. CDR1 and CDR2 from the germline V gene are ENHRY and SYGVKD. CDR3 in amino acids: CAIRRTGGGGDGYTF. CDR3 in DNA: TGTGCCATCAGGAGAACAGGGGGCGGCGGGGATGGCTACACCTTC.

Details on this clone: Mismatch with germline at one junction end may stem from a read error. J is TRBJ1-2 and V is TRBV29-1, with a tentative D call TRBD1 (6 bases). This CDR3 spans 12 amino acids. CDR1 is SQVTM, CDR2 ANQGSEA, per germline. CDR3 coding DNA: TGCAGCGTGATTACAGGGAACTCTGGCTACACCTTC. Protein: CSVITGNSGYTF.

The chain joins TRBV27 to TRBJ2-5, with TRBD1 identical over 7 bases. The J segment lost 5 bases and the V segment lost 2 bases, leaving 8 bases of the junction unmatched. This CDR3 comprises 15 residues. Germline-derived CDR1 and CDR2 are MNHEY and SMNVEV (reference sequence). The CDR3: CASSLALTGWETQYF. In DNA, the CDR3 is TGTGCCAGCAGTTTAGCCCTGACAGGGTGGGAGACCCAGTACTTC.

The chain has TRBV29-1 and TRBJ1-1; no clear D gene. V shed 8 bases and J shed 0 bases, with 10 bases lying between them. The CDR3 sequence is 12 residues long. Germline V CDR1 and CDR2: SQVTM, ANQGSEA. The CDR3, as DNA: TGCAGCAGAGCGGTCTTGAACACTGAAGCTTTCTTT. It codes for CSRAVLNTEAFF.

This clone was counted only a few times. The chain is built from TRBV15 and TRBJ2-4; 8 bases fit TRBD1. After removal of 3 bases from V and 8 bases from J, the junction contained 18 bases not matched to a gene. This CDR3 is built from 18 residues. From germline, CDR1 is LNHNV and CDR2 YYDKDF (reference sequence). The CDR3: CATSSERPDIRGLYIQYF. In DNA form, the CDR3 reads TGTGCCACCAGCAGCGAACGGCCCGATATCAGGGGGCTTTACATTCAGTACTTC.

The rearrangement joins TRBV12-5 to TRBJ2-5; D gene uncertain. Germline lookup yields CDR1 LGHNT and CDR2 FRNRAP. The CDR3 spans 13 residues. Trimming took off 4 bases at V and 1 base at J, with 7 bases between the two ends. The CDR3 sequence: CASGYSVQETQYF. CDR3 sequence (DNA): TGTGCTAGTGGTTATTCAGTCCAAGAGACCCAGTACTTC. Variable domain in full (rest from reference TRBV12-5 and TRBJ2-5): DARVTQTPRHKVTEMGQEVTMRCQPILGHNTVFWYRQTMMQGLELLAYFRNRAPLDDSGMPKDRFSAEMPDATLATLKIQPSEPRDSAVYFCASGYSVQETQYFGPGTRLLVL.

The genes are TRBV4-3 and TRBJ2-7; 8 bases are a match to TRBD1. This CDR3 comprises 15 residues. V gave up 4 bases and J gave up 0 bases; unmatched junction bases: 5. Germline V gene data show CDR1 as LGHNA and CDR2 as YSLEER. The CDR3 DNA reads as TGCGCCAGCAGCCCAGGACAGGGAAGCTCCTACGAGCAGTACTTC. Amino acids: CASSPGQGSSYEQYF.

The V gene is TRBV10-3, the J gene TRBJ2-3, with 14 bases lining up with TRBD2. The CDR3 runs to 14 residues. After removal of 9 bases from V and 8 bases from J, the junction contained 7 bases not matched to a gene. The germline CDR1 and CDR2 sequences are ENHRY and SYGVKD. CDR3 in amino acids: CAIGLAGGRGTQYF. CDR3 DNA: TGTGCCATTGGACTAGCGGGAGGTCGGGGTACGCAGTATTTT.

The chain joins TRBV4-1 to TRBJ2-1; the match to TRBD2 covers 12 bases. Germline V gene lookup returns CDR1 MGHRA and CDR2 YSYEKL. V shed 4 bases and J 9 bases; nucleotides not matched to a gene: 7. This CDR3 region has 15 residues. This chain's CDR3 is CASSPRLAGAFEQFF. In DNA form, the CDR3 reads TGCGCCAGCAGCCCGCGACTAGCGGGAGCCTTTGAGCAGTTCTTC.

This clone has a count of ten or more. The chain uses TRBV5-6 and TRBJ2-2, with D tentatively TRBD1 (6 bases). Between the trimmed V and J ends, which lost 3 bases and 7 bases, there was a span of 19 bases. The CDR3 runs to 16 residues. Germline CDR1 reads SGHDT; CDR2 reads YYEEEE. This CDR3 reads CASSWALDRSYGELFF. In DNA, the CDR3 is TGTGCCAGCAGCTGGGCCCTCGACAGGTCCTACGGGGAGCTGTTTTTT.

The sample holds one count of this clone. The chain employs TRBV18 and TRBJ1-1; D uncertain. Trimming removed 5 bases at V and 8 bases at J, with 18 bases between. This CDR3 spans 14 amino acids. Germline V gene data show CDR1 as KGHSH and CDR2 as LQKENI. CDR3 residues: CASSSPLGSYEAFF. In DNA, the CDR3 is TGTGCCAGCTCATCCCCCCTTGGGAGCTACGAAGCTTTCTTT. The whole variable domain, filled in from reference TRBV18 and TRBJ1-1, reads NAGVMQNPRHLVRRRGQEARLRCSPMKGHSHVYWYRQLPEEGLKFMVYLQKENIIDESGMPKERFSAEFPKEGPSILRIQQVVRGDSAAYFCASSSPLGSYEAFFGQGTRLTVV.

This clone was seen just once. The chain links TRBV7-9 to TRBJ1-6; D is perhaps TRBD1 (5 bases). V gave up 5 bases and J gave up 6 bases, with 11 bases separating them. Germline V gene lookup returns CDR1 SEHNR and CDR2 FQNEAQ (reference sequence). This CDR3 has 14 residues. The CDR3 is CASSPGTSNSPLHF. DNA of the CDR3: TGTGCCAGCAGCCCCGGGACTAGTAATTCACCCCTCCACTTT.

The gene calls are TRBV10-3 and TRBJ1-1; 10 nucleotides line up with TRBD1. Germline V gives CDR1 ENHRY, CDR2 SYGVKD. With V trimmed by 3 bases and J by 5 bases, 3 bases remained unmatched. The CDR3 runs to 14 residues. CDR3 protein: CAISEWTGGTEAFF. The CDR3 DNA reads TGTGCCATCAGTGAATGGACAGGGGGGACTGAAGCTTTCTTT.

The chain uses TRBV28 and TRBJ2-7; D is possibly TRBD2 (7 bases). Germline V gene lookup returns CDR1 MDHEN and CDR2 SYDVKM. This CDR3 comprises 15 residues. Between the trimmed V and J ends, which lost 5 bases and 6 bases, there was a span of 20 bases. This chain's CDR3 is CASSRGGGGEGEQYF. Written as DNA, the CDR3 is TGTGCCAGCAGTAGAGGGGGGGGAGGGGAAGGCGAGCAGTACTTC. Full variable domain (rest looked up from reference TRBV28 and TRBJ2-7): DVKVTQSSRYLVKRTGEKVFLECVQDMDHENMFWYRQDPGLGLRLIYFSYDVKMKEKGDIPEGYSVSREKKERFSLILESASTNQTSMYLCASSRGGGGEGEQYFGPGTRLTVT.

The chain recombines TRBV18 with TRBJ2-7; D ambiguous. Germline loops: CDR1 KGHSH, CDR2 LQKENI. CDR3 size: 15 residues. Trimming removed 3 bases from V and 4 bases from J, with 16 bases in between. The CDR3 DNA reads TGTGCCAGCTCACCTGACAACCGGCCTTCTTACGAGCAGTACTTC. Translating it yields CASSPDNRPSYEQYF.

The V and J genes are TRBV2 and TRBJ1-1; perhaps TRBD1 as D (5 bases). Germline V CDR1 and CDR2: SNHLY, FYNNEI. CDR3 length: 12 amino acids. V was pared by 6 bases and J by 7 bases, with 12 bases between. DNA of the CDR3: TGTGCCAGCAGCAGGGTTGGGGTTGAAGCTTTCTTT. Its translation is CASSRVGVEAFF.

The V gene is TRBV28, the J gene TRBJ2-5, with 8 bases matching TRBD2. V lost 2 bases and J lost 2; bases outside the gene matches: 7. The length of the CDR3 is 16 residues. Germline V gene sequence: CDR1 MDHEN, CDR2 SYDVKM. This chain's CDR3 is CASSLGSGSWQETQYF. The DNA for the CDR3 is TGTGCCAGCAGTTTAGGCAGCGGGAGTTGGCAAGAGACCCAGTACTTC.

J is TRBJ1-1 and V is TRBV6-6; D remains ambiguous. The CDR3 has 14 amino acids. Per germline, CDR1 MNHNY and CDR2 SVGAGI (reference sequence). V lost 0 bases and J 3 bases, leaving 8 bases between the germline ends. This CDR3 is CASSYSSRDTEAFF. CDR3 coding DNA: TGTGCCAGCAGTTACTCCAGCCGGGACACTGAAGCTTTCTTT.

V is TRBV27 and J is TRBJ1-5, with D perhaps matching TRBD1 (5 bases). The CDR3 runs 13 residues. V was shortened by 3 bases and J by 7 bases, with 10 bases between the two germline ends. Germline V lookup: CDR1 MNHEY, CDR2 SMNVEV (reference sequence). This CDR3 reads CASSFRVRQPQHF. The CDR3 DNA reads TGTGCCAGCAGTTTCAGGGTTCGGCAGCCCCAGCATTTT.

This sequence joins TRBV27 and TRBJ1-1; D gene uncertain. The ends were cut back, 3 bases at V and 0 bases at J, with 8 bases in the middle. The germline gives CDR1 MNHEY, CDR2 SMNVEV (reference sequence). The CDR3 runs 14 residues. The CDR3 region is CASSFSRVNTEAFF. For the CDR3, the DNA is TGTGCCAGCAGTTTCTCCCGGGTGAACACTGAAGCTTTCTTT.

V usage is TRBV27 and J usage is TRBJ2-1; 12 bases line up with TRBD2. The V and J ends lost 3 bases and 4 bases, in that order; junction bases with no gene match: 10. The CDR3 consists of 18 residues. From germline, CDR1 is MNHEY and CDR2 SMNVEV (reference sequence). This CDR3 is CASSLSNNLAGGYNEQFF. CDR3 in DNA: TGTGCCAGCAGTTTGTCGAATAATCTAGCGGGAGGGTACAATGAGCAGTTCTTC.

This chain links TRBV4-1 with TRBJ1-2; weak D call: TRBD1 (6 bases). The CDR3 covers 14 residues. CDR1 and CDR2 from the germline V gene are MGHRA and YSYEKL. Trimming pared 6 bases from V and 8 bases from J, leaving 19 bases between. The CDR3 protein is CASRAQGPFTGYTF. For the CDR3, the DNA is TGCGCCAGCAGAGCTCAGGGGCCTTTCACCGGCTACACCTTC.

V and J are TRBV14 and TRBJ1-2, with D perhaps TRBD1 (6 bases). V was cut by 4 bases and J by 4 bases, with 16 bases left in between. The CDR3 covers 15 residues. Looked up from germline, CDR1 is SGHDN and CDR2 is FVKESK. In DNA form, the CDR3 reads TGTGCCAGCAGCCCCGAGGGACAAGCTTTCTATGGCTACACCTTC. Protein product: CASSPEGQAFYGYTF.